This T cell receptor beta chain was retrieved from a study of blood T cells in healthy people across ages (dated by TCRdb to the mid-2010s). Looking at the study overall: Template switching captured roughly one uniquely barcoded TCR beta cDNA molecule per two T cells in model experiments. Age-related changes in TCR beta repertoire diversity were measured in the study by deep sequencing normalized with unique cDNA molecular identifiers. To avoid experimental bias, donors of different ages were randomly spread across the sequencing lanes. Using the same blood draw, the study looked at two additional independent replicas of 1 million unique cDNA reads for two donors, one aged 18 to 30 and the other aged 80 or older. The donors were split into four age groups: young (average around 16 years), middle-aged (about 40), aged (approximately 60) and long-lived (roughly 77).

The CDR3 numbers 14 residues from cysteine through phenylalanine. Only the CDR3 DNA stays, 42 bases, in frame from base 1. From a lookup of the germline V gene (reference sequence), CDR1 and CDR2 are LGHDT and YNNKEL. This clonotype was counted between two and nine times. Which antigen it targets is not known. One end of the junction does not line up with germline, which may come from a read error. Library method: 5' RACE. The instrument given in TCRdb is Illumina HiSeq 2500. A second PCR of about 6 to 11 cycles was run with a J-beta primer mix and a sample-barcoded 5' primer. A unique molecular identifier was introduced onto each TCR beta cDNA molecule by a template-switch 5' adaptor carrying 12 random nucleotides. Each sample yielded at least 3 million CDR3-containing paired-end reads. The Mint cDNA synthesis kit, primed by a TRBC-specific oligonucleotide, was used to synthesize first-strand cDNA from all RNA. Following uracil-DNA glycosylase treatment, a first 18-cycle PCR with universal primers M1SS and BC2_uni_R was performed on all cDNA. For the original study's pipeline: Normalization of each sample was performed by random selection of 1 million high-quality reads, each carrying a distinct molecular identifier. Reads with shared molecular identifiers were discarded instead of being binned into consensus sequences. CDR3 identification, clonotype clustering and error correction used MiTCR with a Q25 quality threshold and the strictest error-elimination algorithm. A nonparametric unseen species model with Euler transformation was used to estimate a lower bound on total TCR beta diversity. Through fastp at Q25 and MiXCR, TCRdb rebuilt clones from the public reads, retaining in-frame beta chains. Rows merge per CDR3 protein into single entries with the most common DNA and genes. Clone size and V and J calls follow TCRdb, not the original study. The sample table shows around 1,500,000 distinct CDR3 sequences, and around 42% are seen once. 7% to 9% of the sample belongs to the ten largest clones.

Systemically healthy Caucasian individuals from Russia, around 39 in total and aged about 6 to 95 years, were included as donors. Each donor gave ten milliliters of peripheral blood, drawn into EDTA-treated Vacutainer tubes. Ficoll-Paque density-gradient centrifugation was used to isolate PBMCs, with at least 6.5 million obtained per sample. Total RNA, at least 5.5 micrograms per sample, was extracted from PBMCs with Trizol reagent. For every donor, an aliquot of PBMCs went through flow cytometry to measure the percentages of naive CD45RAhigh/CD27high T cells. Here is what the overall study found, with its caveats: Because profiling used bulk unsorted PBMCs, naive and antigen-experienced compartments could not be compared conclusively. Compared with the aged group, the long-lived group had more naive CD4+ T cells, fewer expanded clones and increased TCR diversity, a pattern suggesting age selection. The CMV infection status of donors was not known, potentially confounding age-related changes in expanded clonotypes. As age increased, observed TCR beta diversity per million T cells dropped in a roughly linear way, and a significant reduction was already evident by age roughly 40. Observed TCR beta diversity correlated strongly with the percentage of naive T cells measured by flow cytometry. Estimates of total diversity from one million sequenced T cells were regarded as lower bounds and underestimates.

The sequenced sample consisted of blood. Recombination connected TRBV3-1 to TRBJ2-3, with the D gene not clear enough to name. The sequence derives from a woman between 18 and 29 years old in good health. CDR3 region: CASSQVVGTDTQYF. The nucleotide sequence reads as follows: TGCGCCAGCAGCCAAGTCGTAGGCACAGATACGCAGTATTTT.